Below, 20 T cell receptor beta chains from the same sample are listed, as sequenced in a study of T-cell memory formation after mild COVID-19. TCRdb passed the 5' RACE reads through MiXCR, listing each CDR3 protein once. The sample consists of 300,000 to 350,000 distinct CDR3 sequences, roughly 15% of them appearing once. Sequencing input: PBMCs or a T cell subset sorted from them (not recorded which). The receptor set was obtained from a man aged 18 to 30 who had mild COVID-19 (a few samples of this study predate the infection). Cell type and time point are not known.

The V gene is TRBV5-6, the J gene TRBJ1-4; the D is unclear. V shed 4 bases and J shed 2 bases, with 12 bases lying between them. The germline V gene encodes CDR1 SGHDT and CDR2 YYEEEE. This CDR3 is 15 amino acids long. The CDR3 spells CASSLTVRTNEKLFF. DNA of the CDR3: TGTGCCAGCAGCCTAACTGTCCGGACTAATGAAAAACTGTTTTTT.

This chain uses TRBV28 with TRBJ2-7; D may be TRBD2 (5 bases). CDR3 size: 14 residues. Germline CDR1 MDHEN, CDR2 SYDVKM. Trimming took off 7 bases at V and 1 base at J, with 14 bases between the two ends. The CDR3: CASKRAKESYEQYV. CDR3 DNA: TGTGCCAGCAAGAGGGCTAAGGAATCCTACGAGCAGTACGTC.

The rearrangement joins TRBV10-3 to TRBJ2-1; 7 nucleotides agree with TRBD2. The CDR3 length is 13 residues. Trimming took 10 bases from V and 6 from J; bases not matched to a gene: 9. Per germline, CDR1 ENHRY and CDR2 SYGVKD. The CDR3 nucleotides read TGTGCCACTCGGGGGGAGCCTTTCAATGAGCAGTTCTTC. The encoded protein is CATRGEPFNEQFF.

This clonotype showed up many times. J is TRBJ1-2 and V is TRBV4-2; no clear D. The CDR3 is 15 amino acids. Trimming shortened V by 2 bases and J by 1 base, and 11 bases separated the two germline ends. Germline V gene sequence: CDR1 LGHNA, CDR2 YNFKEQ. CDR3 nucleotide sequence: TGTGCCAGCAGCCAATCGGGAAGGATTAACTATGGCTACACCTTC. Encoded protein: CASSQSGRINYGYTF.

This clonotype turned up a few times. The junction and the germline gene differ at one end; a read error may be behind it. The chain joins TRBV27 to TRBJ1-2; 7 positions match TRBD1. CDR1 and CDR2 from the germline V gene are MNHEY and SMNVEV (reference sequence). The CDR3 extends over 15 amino acids. The CDR3, as DNA: TGTGCCAGCAGCTTATCGGGACAGCTCTTTTATGGCTACACCTTC. Translated, it gives CASSLSGQLFYGYTF.

A word on this clonotype: A much larger clone differs from this one at a single base, so this may be a read error. This chain connects TRBV3-1 to TRBJ1-2; tentative D call: TRBD1 (6 bases). Per germline, CDR1 LGHDT and CDR2 YNNKEL (reference sequence). The CDR3 spans 15 residues. The CDR3 spells CASSLQGGGSFGYNF. DNA of the CDR3: TGTGCCAGCAGCCTACAGGGTGGTGGTTCTTTTGGCTACAACTTC.

This chain uses TRBV18 with TRBJ2-2; TRBD2 is a possible D gene (5 bases). Germline CDR1 is KGHSH and CDR2 is LQKENI. The CDR3 spans 15 residues. The ends were cut back, 0 bases at V and 5 bases at J, with 10 bases in the middle. The CDR3 nucleotides are TGTGCCAGCTCACCACCAACCGGGGTGACCGGGGAGCTGTTTTTT. Encoded protein: CASSPPTGVTGELFF. Full variable domain (remainder filled in from reference TRBV18 and TRBJ2-2): NAGVMQNPRHLVRRRGQEARLRCSPMKGHSHVYWYRQLPEEGLKFMVYLQKENIIDESGMPKERFSAEFPKEGPSILRIQQVVRGDSAAYFCASSPPTGVTGELFFGEGSRLTVL.

The rearrangement uses TRBV7-3 and TRBJ2-1; the D gene is possibly TRBD2 (5 bases). Germline CDR1 reads SGHTA; CDR2 reads FQGTGA. V dropped 1 base and J dropped 5 bases, with 9 bases sitting between them. This CDR3 contains 14 residues. The CDR3 DNA is TGTGCCAGCAGCTTAAGGGCTAGCCACAATGAGCAGTTCTTC. Its translation: CASSLRASHNEQFF.

This clonotype was counted between two and nine times. The rearrangement links TRBV6-5 to TRBJ1-2, with a tentative D call TRBD1 (5 bases). Germline assignment: CDR1 MNHEY and CDR2 SVGAGI. The CDR3 extends over 16 amino acids. The ends were cut back, 6 bases at V and 2 bases at J, with 19 bases in the middle. CDR3 region: CASRRIRLGENYGYTF. In nucleotides, the CDR3 is TGTGCCAGCAGGCGAATCCGATTAGGGGAAAACTATGGCTACACCTTC.

In this sample, this clonotype turned up a few times. The chain has TRBV9 and TRBJ2-7; weak D call: TRBD2 (5 bases). This CDR3 has 13 amino acids. V was shortened by 3 bases and J by 5 bases, with 12 bases between the two germline ends. Germline values: CDR1 SGDLS, CDR2 YYNGEE. CDR3: CASSELDGDEQYF. DNA for the CDR3: TGTGCCAGCAGCGAGCTGGACGGGGACGAGCAGTACTTC.

This clonotype was counted a few times. This chain connects TRBV21-1 to TRBJ1-2; the D segment call TRBD1 is taken from the table without a DNA check. TRBV21-1 is termed a pseudogene. This CDR3 has 13 amino acids. The CDR3 spells CASPQGGNYGYTF. CDR3 coding DNA: TGTGCCAGCCCGCAGGGAGGTAACTATGGCTACACCTTC.

The chain carries TRBV4-1 and TRBJ1-6, with D possibly matching TRBD1 (5 bases). The ends were cut back, 8 bases at V and 9 bases at J, with 17 bases in the middle. The CDR3 runs 14 residues. The V gene's germline CDR1 is MGHRA and CDR2 YSYEKL. In nucleotides, the CDR3 is TGCGCCAGCCGGCGGGACCTCGGATTTTCACCCCTCCACTTT. Protein: CASRRDLGFSPLHF.

The J gene is TRBJ2-1, the V gene TRBV14; TRBD2 matches at 8 bases. Unmatched junction bases numbered 13, after V lost 2 bases and J lost 7 bases. CDR1 and CDR2 (germline): SGHDN, FVKESK. This CDR3 is built from 17 residues. The chain's CDR3 is CASSQQRAGGGWNEQFF. The CDR3 bases are TGTGCCAGCAGCCAACAGCGCGCGGGGGGCGGTTGGAATGAGCAGTTCTTC.

The gene calls are TRBV7-9 and TRBJ1-1; TRBD1 agrees at 7 bases. Germline V gene data show CDR1 as SEHNR and CDR2 as FQNEAQ (reference sequence). The CDR3 extends over 15 amino acids. After removal of 5 bases from V and 0 bases from J, the junction contained 6 bases not matched to a gene. The CDR3 spells CASSTRQGLNTEAFF. CDR3 sequence (DNA): TGTGCCAGCAGCACCCGACAGGGTTTGAACACTGAAGCTTTCTTT.

This clonotype came up many times. The chain combines TRBV6-6 with TRBJ2-7, with D tentatively TRBD1 (6 bases). This CDR3 has 14 amino acids. The germline gives CDR1 MNHNY, CDR2 SVGAGI (reference sequence). Trimming shortened V by 5 bases and J by 0 bases, and 11 bases separated the two germline ends. The CDR3 here is CASSRATGSYEQYF. The CDR3 DNA reads as TGTGCCAGCAGTCGAGCGACAGGCTCCTACGAGCAGTACTTC.

Many counts were recorded for this clonotype. The chain is built from TRBV6-5 and TRBJ2-1; D may correspond to TRBD1 or TRBD2 (5 bases each). CDR1 is MNHEY, CDR2 SVGAGI, per germline. V dropped 0 bases and J dropped 11 bases, with 8 bases sitting between them. This CDR3 is built from 12 residues. The CDR3 nucleotides are TGTGCCAGCAGTTACTCCGGGACCAAGCAGTTCTTC. It translates to CASSYSGTKQFF.

In this sample, this clonotype turned up a few times. The V gene is TRBV6-5, the J gene TRBJ1-2; D is unclear. The V and J ends lost 3 bases and 0 bases respectively, with 14 bases between them. Germline V CDR1 and CDR2: MNHEY, SVGAGI. The CDR3 consists of 16 residues. This CDR3 is CASSYSGPIPNYGYTF. CDR3 coding DNA: TGTGCCAGCAGTTATTCCGGGCCTATCCCTAACTATGGCTACACCTTC.

This clonotype was detected ten times or more. Here the CDR3 reads CASRQGGGYTF. The CDR3 DNA reads TGTGCCAGTAGGCAAGGGGGAGGCTACACCTTC. V gene TRBV19 combines with J gene TRBJ1-2, with a possible D match to TRBD1 (6 bases). CDR3 length: 11 residues. Trimming stripped 6 bases from V and 8 bases from J, with 10 bases between. Germline loops: CDR1 LNHDA, CDR2 SQIVND (reference sequence).

V usage is TRBV19 and J usage is TRBJ1-2; D is possibly TRBD1 (5 bases). CDR3 length equals 17 residues. Trimming took 7 bases from V and 4 from J, leaving 25 bases between them. Germline CDR1 reads LNHDA; CDR2 reads SQIVND (reference sequence). The CDR3 loop is CASTPGRGAPLGYGYTF. The CDR3 DNA reads as TGTGCCAGTACCCCGGGGAGGGGAGCCCCTCTGGGCTATGGCTACACCTTC.

The chain joins TRBV21-1 to TRBJ1-2; TRBD1 is taken as the D call from the table, unchecked against the DNA. TRBV21-1 is given as a pseudogene. The CDR3 extends over 15 amino acids. DNA of the CDR3: TGTGCCAGCAGCAAAGTGAACCCCAGGGGCTATGGCTACACCTTC. It specifies CASSKVNPRGYGYTF.